This TCR beta chain was sequenced in a study of regulatory T cells in long-lasting Graves disease. As for time point: newly diagnosed GD, antithyroid drugs for less than 3 months. PBMC-extracted RNA yielded the TCR library. Each of the patients was recruited from an endocrinology department situated in Xi'an, China. For TCR beta, libraries came from iRepertoire HTBI primers and Arm-PCR of CDR3 regions. One entry per CDR3 protein results from TCRdb running MiXCR on the multiplex PCR reads. Among approximately 540,000 distinct CDR3 sequences listed, around 12% were seen once. V was shortened by 0 bases and J by 4 bases, with 10 bases between the two germline ends. The germline gives CDR1 SGHTA, CDR2 FQGNSA. CDR3 length equals 15 residues. These records were also assigned to another study, of T cells in Graves' hyperthyroidism and ophthalmopathy.

Sequencing was performed on peripheral blood mononuclear cells (PBMCs), taken at new diagnosis, from a patient treated with antithyroid drugs. The chain employs TRBV7-2 and TRBJ1-5, with D unclear. The TCR originated in a woman younger than 45 with Graves disease. CDR3 sequence reads: CASSLAPSLNQPQHF. The CDR3 nucleotides read TGTGCCAGCAGCTTAGCCCCCTCACTTAATCAGCCCCAGCATTTT.